This T cell receptor beta chain was obtained from a study of shared T cell receptors in the human thymus. Profiling relied on immunoSEQ multiplex PCR, and the TCRdb table lists in-frame clones only, not all of them. The sample has about 660,000 clones, 70% to 90% seen once. Germline values: CDR1 MNHEY, CDR2 SMNVEV (reference sequence). The CDR3 sequence is 20 residues long. The trim removed 4 bases at V and 3 bases at J, leaving 12 bases unmatched. The same data also went into a second study, on human thymus T cells. That investigation notes: Thymic resections from corrective heart surgery supplied the tissue. Usage of V and J genes appeared biased in thymic and blood repertoires. Overlap was high between thymic repertoires from unrelated individuals, as reported in related research.

The TCR sequence derives from a boy under two years old with a congenital heart defect. The chain carries TRBV27 and TRBJ2-2, with TRBD2 matching 15 bases. Sequenced material: thymocytes. The CDR3 nucleotides are TGTGCCAGCAGTTCCCGACCGGGACTAGCGGGAGGCGAGGACACCGGGGAGCTGTTTTTT. It is translated as CASSSRPGLAGGEDTGELFF.